The rows below give T cell receptor beta chains drawn from one sample of a study of shared T cell receptors in the human thymus. Measured with immunoSEQ multiplex PCR; TCRdb has only the in-frame clones, and not every one. The profile shows hundreds of thousands of clones, approximately 78% of them singletons. The same specimen was also included in a second study, on human thymus T cells.

Material: thymocytes. The receptors originated from a boy less than two years old with a congenital heart defect. CDR3s include the opening cysteine and the closing phenylalanine or tryptophan. Each record gives: CDR3 protein, CDR3 DNA, D gene, V gene, J gene, clone size. D genes are given only for firm matches. Part of the rows lack a size; the others show once, few, many or a class for expanded clones.

CDR3 protein: CASSSPGLTDTQYF
CDR3 DNA: TGTGCCAGCAGCTCACCGGGACTAACAGATACGCAGTATTTT
D gene: TRBD2
V gene: TRBV7-3
J gene: TRBJ2-3
clone size: .

CDR3 protein: CASSPSGGLPTYEQYF
CDR3 DNA: TGTGCCAGCAGCCCCTCGGGAGGGCTTCCCACCTACGAGCAGTACTTC
D gene: TRBD2
V gene: TRBV7-2
J gene: TRBJ2-7
clone size: .

CDR3 protein: CASKTQGEAFF
CDR3 DNA: TGTGCCAGCAAAACACAGGGGGAAGCTTTCTTT
D gene: TRBD1
V gene: TRBV6-5
J gene: TRBJ1-1
clone size: .

CDR3 protein: CASSLIRGQGNTEAFF
CDR3 DNA: TGTGCCAGCAGCCTAATAAGGGGACAGGGAAACACTGAAGCTTTCTTT
D gene: TRBD1
V gene: TRBV28
J gene: TRBJ1-1
clone size: .

CDR3 protein: CASSEPGTPNYEQYF
CDR3 DNA: TGTGCCAGCAGCGAACCCGGGACTCCTAATTACGAGCAGTACTTC
D gene: .
V gene: TRBV6-1
J gene: TRBJ2-7
clone size: .

CDR3 protein: CASSLEPGEAFF
CDR3 DNA: TGTGCCAGCAGCTTAGAGCCAGGGGAAGCTTTCTTT
D gene: .
V gene: TRBV11-2
J gene: TRBJ1-1
clone size: .

CDR3 protein: CASSLERWDTGELFF
CDR3 DNA: TGTGCCAGCAGCTTAGAGCGCTGGGACACCGGGGAGCTGTTTTTT
D gene: .
V gene: TRBV7-2
J gene: TRBJ2-2
clone size: .

CDR3 protein: CASSIMEGSSGANVLTF
CDR3 DNA: TGTGCCAGTAGTATAATGGAGGGTTCCTCTGGGGCCAACGTCCTGACTTTC
D gene: .
V gene: TRBV19
J gene: TRBJ2-6
clone size: few

CDR3 protein: CAWSSDRATPYEQYF
CDR3 DNA: TGTGCCTGGAGCTCGGACAGGGCTACCCCCTACGAGCAGTACTTC
D gene: TRBD1
V gene: TRBV30
J gene: TRBJ2-7
clone size: once

CDR3 protein: CAISESREGYNEQFF
CDR3 DNA: TGTGCCATCAGTGAGTCGCGGGAAGGCTACAATGAGCAGTTCTTC
D gene: .
V gene: TRBV10-3
J gene: TRBJ2-1
clone size: .

CDR3 protein: CASSLGGTSVYEQYF
CDR3 DNA: TGTGCCAGCAGCCTCGGGGGGACTAGCGTATACGAGCAGTACTTC
D gene: TRBD2
V gene: TRBV5-4
J gene: TRBJ2-7
clone size: .

CDR3 protein: CASSLKSASGDYEQYF
CDR3 DNA: TGTGCCAGCAGCTTAAAATCGGCTAGCGGAGACTACGAGCAGTACTTC
D gene: TRBD2
V gene: TRBV7-3
J gene: TRBJ2-7
clone size: once